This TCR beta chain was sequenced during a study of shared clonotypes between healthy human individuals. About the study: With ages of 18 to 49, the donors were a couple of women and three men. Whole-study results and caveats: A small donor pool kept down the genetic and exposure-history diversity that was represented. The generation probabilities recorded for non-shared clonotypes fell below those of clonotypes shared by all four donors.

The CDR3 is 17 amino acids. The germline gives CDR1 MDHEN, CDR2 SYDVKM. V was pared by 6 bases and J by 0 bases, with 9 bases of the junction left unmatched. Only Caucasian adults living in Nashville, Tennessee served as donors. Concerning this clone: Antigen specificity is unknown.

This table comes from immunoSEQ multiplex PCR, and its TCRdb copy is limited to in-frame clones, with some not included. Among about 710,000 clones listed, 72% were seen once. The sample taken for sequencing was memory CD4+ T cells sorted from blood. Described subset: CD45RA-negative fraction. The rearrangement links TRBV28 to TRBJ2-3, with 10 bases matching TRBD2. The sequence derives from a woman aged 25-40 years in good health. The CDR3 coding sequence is TGTGCCAGCAGACACGGGACTAGCGCCCCTAGCACAGATACGCAGTATTTT. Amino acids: CASRHGTSAPSTDTQYF.